What follows describes a single T cell receptor (beta chain). One junction end does not reproduce the germline sequence, and a read error may be involved. TCRbeta libraries were built with three rounds of nested PCR, modified from ARM-PCR. TCRdb passed the multiplex PCR reads through MiXCR, listing each CDR3 protein once. Of about 60,000 distinct CDR3 sequences in the sample, about 55% were seen once. The CDR3 length is 13 residues. This sample is drawn from a study of tumor and adjacent non-tumor tissue in lung cancer. About the study: Samples averaged roughly 4.3 million productive TCRbeta reads each.

No cell sorting was done before RNA was extracted from the tissue. More than 3 cm separated this lung sample from the edge of the tumor. The rearrangement links TRBV12-3 or TRBV12-4 to TRBJ2-7; D gene unclear. The TCR sequence derives from a man in his 70s with non-small cell lung cancer. What was sequenced was distant non-tumor lung tissue. The CDR3 is CASSSLLSYDQYF. The CDR3 DNA is TGTGCCAGTAGTTCGCTCTTGTCCTACGATCAGTACTTC.